Below, 7 T cell receptor beta chains from the same sample are listed, as sequenced in a study of CD8+ T cells in alopecia areata. As the sequencing template, cDNA was produced by extracting RNA and reverse transcribing it. Sequencing used immunoSEQ multiplex PCR; TCRdb keeps in-frame clones, though not all of them. The sample shows some 170,000 clones, approximately 59% of them seen only once. Treatment described: oral pan-JAK inhibitor, 5-10 mg twice daily. The source was CD4+ T cells sorted from blood, collected between weeks 55 and 65, from a patient treated with tofacitinib. These receptor sequences come from a human donor with alopecia areata.

The sample holds a few counts of this clone. Other DNA sequences in the sample encode the same CDR3. This sequence joins TRBV6-1 and TRBJ1-2; 7 bases are a match to TRBD1. The CDR3 totals 13 residues. Germline CDR1 MNHNS, CDR2 SASEGT. The J segment lost 3 bases and the V segment lost 6 bases, leaving 4 bases of the junction unmatched. As DNA, the CDR3 is TGTGCCAGCAGGCCCGGGACAGACTATGGCTACACCTTC. Protein product: CASRPGTDYGYTF.

This chain uses TRBV29-1 with TRBJ1-1; no clear D. CDR1 is SQVTM, CDR2 ANQGSEA, per germline. The CDR3 spans 11 residues. Trimming removed 7 bases at V and 5 bases at J, with 11 bases between. The CDR3 spells CSERVRTEAFF. DNA for the CDR3: TGCAGCGAGAGGGTCCGGACTGAAGCTTTCTTT.

The gene calls are TRBV5-1 and TRBJ2-5; possible D gene TRBD2, 6 bases. This CDR3 is 15 amino acids long. With 1 base removed from V and 4 bases from J, the gap between germline ends came to 14 bases. The germline V gene has CDR1 SGHRS and CDR2 YFSETQ. CDR3 sequence (DNA): TGCGCCAGCAGCTTGACTCAGGGAGGTTTAGAGACCCAGTACTTC. Its protein product is CASSLTQGGLETQYF.

This clone came up a few times. The CDR3 bases are TGTGCCAGCAGCTTACAAGCGGGGGTAAACACCGGGGAGCTGTTTTTT. Protein: CASSLQAGVNTGELFF. The chain has TRBV7-2 and TRBJ2-2, with 8 positions matching TRBD2. The CDR3 totals 16 residues. Trimming removed 2 bases from V and 2 bases from J; junction bases left unmatched: 4. Germline CDR1 and CDR2: SGHTA and FQGNSA.

This clone was observed a handful of times. The chain employs TRBV29-1 and TRBJ2-7; 7 bases fit TRBD1. The CDR3 has 13 residues. V shed 6 bases and J 0 bases; nucleotides not matched to a gene: 5. Germline values: CDR1 SQVTM, CDR2 ANQGSEA. For the CDR3, the DNA is TGCAGCGTAACCGACAGGGCCTCCTACGAGCAGTACTTC. It translates to CSVTDRASYEQYF.

V usage is TRBV30 and J usage is TRBJ1-2; perhaps TRBD1 as D (5 bases). The ends were cut back, 7 bases at V and 2 bases at J, with 14 bases in the middle. Germline V CDR1 and CDR2: GTSNPN, SVGIG (reference sequence). This CDR3 region has 13 residues. The CDR3 DNA is TGTGCCTCTCCACATGACAGAAACTATGGCTACACCTTC. It translates to CASPHDRNYGYTF.

The rearrangement joins TRBV29-1 to TRBJ2-3; 8 bases line up with TRBD1. This CDR3 region has 15 residues. CDR1 is SQVTM, CDR2 ANQGSEA, per germline. With 4 bases clipped from V and 6 bases from J, the junction kept 12 bases outside the gene matches. In nucleotides, the CDR3 is TGCAGCGTTGCGCCGGGACAGGTATTCATGGATACGCAGTATTTT. Translating it yields CSVAPGQVFMDTQYF.